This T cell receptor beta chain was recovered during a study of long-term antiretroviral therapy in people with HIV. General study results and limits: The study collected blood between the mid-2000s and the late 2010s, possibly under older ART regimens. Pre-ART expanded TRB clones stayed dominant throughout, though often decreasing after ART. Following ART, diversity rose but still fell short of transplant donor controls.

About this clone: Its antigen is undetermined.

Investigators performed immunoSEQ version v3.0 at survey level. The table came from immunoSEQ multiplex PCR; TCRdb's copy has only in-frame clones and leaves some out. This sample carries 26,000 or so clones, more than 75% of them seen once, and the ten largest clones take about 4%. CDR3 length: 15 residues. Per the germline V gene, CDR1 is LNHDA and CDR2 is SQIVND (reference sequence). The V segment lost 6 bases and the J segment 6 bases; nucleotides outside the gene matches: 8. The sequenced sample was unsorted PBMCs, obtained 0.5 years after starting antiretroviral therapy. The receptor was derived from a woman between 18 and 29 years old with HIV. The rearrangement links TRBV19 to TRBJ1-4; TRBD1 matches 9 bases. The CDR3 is CASRKNRGLDEKLFF. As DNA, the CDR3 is TGTGCCAGTAGGAAGAACAGGGGGCTTGATGAAAAACTGTTTTTT.